Detailed here is one T cell receptor beta chain. The data are from a study of Ad26.COV2.S vaccination and SARS-CoV-2 variants. About the study: Among those in the COV1001 Ad26.COV2.S trial arm was the donor.

Generated by immunoSEQ multiplex PCR, the TCRdb table keeps only in-frame clones and is missing some. The sample comprises about 400,000 clones, around 92% of which are singletons, and approximately 1.6% rests with the top ten. The treatment was: about 20 received Ad26.COV2.S at low or high dose, single or two shots; 5 received placebo; per-sample allocation not given. Sample collection was performed on day 63 after the first vaccine or placebo injection. The source of this sequence is a person aged 18-65 years who received the Ad26.COV2.S COVID-19 vaccine or a placebo. The sample was peripheral blood, taken in a trial of Ad26.COV2.S vaccine versus placebo.

This CDR3 reads CASSFGNTIYF. For the CDR3, the DNA is TGTGCCAGCAGCTTTGGAAACACCATATATTTT. The genes are TRBV5-4 and TRBJ1-3; D is ambiguous. CDR1 is SGHNT, CDR2 YYREEE, per germline (reference sequence). Trimming left V 2 bases short and J 3 bases short, with 0 bases between. This CDR3 has 11 residues.